This T cell receptor (beta chain) comes out of a study of identical twins. This clonotype showed up many times. Its target is unknown. Points from the study as a whole: Conclusions were based on cross-sectional statistical analysis, without following the same donors.

Unique molecular identifiers were present on the cDNA, which also gained a universal primer site by template switching. TCRdb fed the 5' RACE reads into MiXCR, producing one record per CDR3 protein. The sample has under 300,000 distinct CDR3 sequences; approximately 8.6% are singletons. CDR3 length equals 15 residues. The V gene lost 0 bases and the J gene lost 8 bases, with 15 bases spanning the gap. Germline V CDR1 and CDR2: SGHRS, YFSETQ. These data also formed part of another study, on yellow fever vaccine responses in identical twins.

The sequencing sample was made of CD8+ T cells sorted from blood. This sequence joins TRBV5-1 and TRBJ2-1; D unclear. This TCR came from a woman younger than 30 in good health. This CDR3 reads CASSLALRVIDEQFF. As DNA, the CDR3 is TGCGCCAGCAGCTTGGCCTTAAGGGTGATCGATGAGCAGTTCTTC.